A single sample is the source of the 25 T cell receptor beta chains below, sequenced in a study of persistence of HIV-infected CD4 T cells. Their antigens are not known. The immunoSEQ assay was version 4, run in survey mode. This table comes from immunoSEQ multiplex PCR, and its TCRdb copy is limited to in-frame clones, with some not included. The sample contains under 40,000 clones, over 80% of which appear only once. Stimulation used 8.5 to 10 ug/mL lysate from CMV-infected fibroblasts. Sorted nonresponding memory CD4+ T cells were CD40L-negative, CD69-negative, CD45RO-high. The sequenced sample was CD4+ T cells sorted from PBMCs after roughly 18-hour stimulation, obtained from a patient who received antiretroviral therapy. The receptors were sampled from an adult woman with HIV who was CMV-seropositive.

V is TRBV2 and J is TRBJ2-2; D might be TRBD1 (6 bases). Germline CDR1 is SNHLY and CDR2 is FYNNEI. The ends were cut back, 1 base at V and 8 bases at J, with 14 bases in the middle. The CDR3 contains 15 residues. The CDR3 loop reads CASSEEGRGKGELFF. The CDR3 DNA sequence: TGTGCCAGCAGTGAAGAGGGCAGGGGAAAGGGGGAGCTGTTTTTT.

The rearrangement links TRBV19 to TRBJ1-1; a possible D gene is TRBD1 (6 bases). The CDR3 runs 18 residues. V was cut by 6 bases and J by 0 bases, with 23 bases left in between. Germline V gene lookup returns CDR1 LNHDA and CDR2 SQIVND (reference sequence). The CDR3 here is CASRRKGHEIVLNTEAFF. CDR3 DNA sequence: TGTGCCAGTAGACGAAAGGGACACGAGATAGTCTTGAACACTGAAGCTTTCTTT.

The CDR3 DNA follows: TGTGCCAGCAGTTTAGGGACAATTCAAGAGACCCAGTACTTC. As protein: CASSLGTIQETQYF. V gene TRBV6-6 combines with J gene TRBJ2-5; D is possibly TRBD1 (6 bases). The CDR3 has 14 amino acids. With 4 bases removed from V and 2 bases from J, the gap between germline ends came to 11 bases. The germline CDR1 and CDR2 sequences are MNHNY and SVGAGI (reference sequence).

V gene TRBV5-4 combines with J gene TRBJ2-1; 12 bases are shared with TRBD2. The CDR3 consists of 15 residues. V lost 4 bases, J lost 8 bases, and 7 bases stayed unmatched. The germline V gene encodes CDR1 SGHNT and CDR2 YYREEE (reference sequence). CDR3 sequence reads: CASSNLAGGLDEQFF. The CDR3 region has the DNA TGTGCCAGCAGCAACCTAGCGGGGGGGCTGGATGAGCAGTTCTTC.

The genes are TRBV28 and TRBJ2-1; D not resolved. V shed 8 bases and J shed 4 bases, with 15 bases lying between them. Germline loops: CDR1 MDHEN, CDR2 SYDVKM. This CDR3 has 14 amino acids. Here the CDR3 reads CASARPGLYNEQFF. CDR3 nucleotides: TGTGCCAGCGCCCGACCAGGATTGTACAATGAGCAGTTCTTC.

This chain links TRBV6-5 with TRBJ1-5; D possibly corresponds to TRBD1 (5 bases). The V end lost 4 bases, the J end lost 6 bases, and 16 bases lay between the germline ends. Germline CDR1 MNHEY, CDR2 SVGAGI. There are 15 residues in the CDR3. For the CDR3, the DNA is TGTGCCAGCAGTTCCTCAAGGGGCCGAGGTCAGCCCCAGCATTTT. It codes for CASSSSRGRGQPQHF.

The chain combines TRBV2 with TRBJ1-6, with D perhaps matching TRBD1 (5 bases). The CDR3 covers 15 residues. Germline V gene sequence: CDR1 SNHLY, CDR2 FYNNEI. The V and J ends lost 6 bases and 10 bases respectively, with 19 bases between them. CDR3 region: CASSDMPGYRSPLHF. CDR3 DNA sequence: TGTGCCAGCAGCGATATGCCAGGGTACAGGTCACCCCTCCACTTT.

The chain employs TRBV5-1 and TRBJ2-5; D not resolved. Between the trimmed V and J ends, which lost 5 bases and 2 bases, there was a span of 7 bases. Germline V gives CDR1 SGHRS, CDR2 YFSETQ. The CDR3 consists of 12 residues. The CDR3 here is CASRLSQETQYF. The CDR3 DNA reads TGCGCCAGCAGACTATCACAAGAGACCCAGTACTTC.

Worth noting for this clone: This specimen includes other DNA sequences encoding the same CDR3. V and J are TRBV5-1 and TRBJ1-2, with no clear D. The V and J ends lost 0 bases and 4 bases respectively, with 7 bases between them. The CDR3 runs 13 residues. Germline V gene sequence: CDR1 SGHRS, CDR2 YFSETQ. DNA of the CDR3: TGCGCCAGCAGCTTGGGACATCTCTATGGCTACACCTTC. Its protein product is CASSLGHLYGYTF.

The chain uses TRBV5-1 and TRBJ2-5, with 13 bases identical to TRBD2. V gave up 0 bases and J gave up 2 bases; unmatched junction bases: 7. Germline V gives CDR1 SGHRS, CDR2 YFSETQ. This CDR3 contains 18 residues. CDR3 loop: CASSLGLAGGTRQETQYF. The CDR3 region has the DNA TGCGCCAGCAGCTTGGGACTAGCGGGGGGTACAAGACAAGAGACCCAGTACTTC.

The chain uses TRBV5-4 and TRBJ1-4; 7 bases match TRBD1. Losses at the gene ends were 4 bases for V and 8 bases for J; bases not matched to a gene: 11. CDR3 length equals 15 residues. The germline CDR1 and CDR2 sequences are SGHNT and YYREEE (reference sequence). The CDR3 nucleotides are TGTGCCAGCAGCACTCCCGGGACAGTACCCGAAAAACTGTTTTTT. Protein sequence: CASSTPGTVPEKLFF.

The V and J genes are TRBV6-2 or TRBV6-3 and TRBJ1-2, with D possibly being TRBD1 (6 bases). CDR3 size: 16 residues. With 0 bases removed from V and 5 bases from J, the gap between germline ends came to 16 bases. CDR1 and CDR2 from the germline V gene are MNHEY and SVGEGT. CDR3: CASSYSGGPGAYGYTF. The CDR3 nucleotides are TGTGCCAGCAGTTACTCAGGAGGGCCGGGGGCGTATGGCTACACCTTC.

The chain couples TRBV20-1 to TRBJ1-2; no clear D. The CDR3 is made up of 10 amino acids. Germline assignment: CDR1 DFQATT and CDR2 SNEGSKA (reference sequence). Trimming cost V 1 base and J 5 bases, with 2 bases left between them. CDR3 sequence reads: CSARAYGYTF. The CDR3 nucleotides are TGCAGTGCTAGAGCATATGGCTACACCTTC.

The J gene is TRBJ2-3, the V gene TRBV19; the D is unclear. CDR1 and CDR2 (germline): LNHDA, SQIVND (reference sequence). CDR3 length equals 15 residues. Trimming cost V 2 bases and J 4 bases, with 13 bases left between them. CDR3 protein: CASSIRRKVADTQYF. The CDR3 DNA follows: TGTGCCAGTAGTATAAGGCGAAAGGTTGCAGATACGCAGTATTTT.

This clone was detected only once. This chain connects TRBV10-1 to TRBJ2-1; 13 bases line up with TRBD2. The junction had 9 bases not matched to a gene; V was cut back by 2 bases and J by 8 bases. CDR1 is WNHNN and CDR2 is SYGVQD in the germline V gene (reference sequence). The CDR3 covers 17 residues. The CDR3 loop is CASSEGPGLAGSYEQFF. The DNA of the CDR3 is TGCGCCAGCAGTGAGGGACCGGGACTAGCGGGGTCATATGAGCAGTTCTTC.

The J gene is TRBJ2-6, the V gene TRBV7-9; D remains ambiguous. CDR1 and CDR2 from the germline V gene are SEHNR and FQNEAQ (reference sequence). This CDR3 comprises 18 residues. V lost 6 bases, J lost 4 bases, and 22 bases lay in between. This chain's CDR3 is CASSPIPTASLGANVLTF. In DNA, the CDR3 is TGTGCCAGCAGTCCTATCCCGACCGCATCCTTAGGGGCCAACGTCCTGACTTTC.

The chain is built from TRBV9 and TRBJ1-4, with D unresolved. The CDR3 is 14 residues long. Trimming shortened V by 0 bases and J by 4 bases, and 7 bases separated the two germline ends. CDR1 and CDR2 from the germline V gene are SGDLS and YYNGEE. CDR3 region: CASSVGERNEKLFF. CDR3 sequence (DNA): TGTGCCAGCAGCGTAGGGGAGCGTAATGAAAAACTGTTTTTT.

This clone was seen a handful of times. The chain recombines TRBV7-2 with TRBJ2-5; tentatively, D is TRBD1 (5 bases). CDR3 size: 13 residues. V lost 4 bases and J lost 7, with 13 bases in between. Germline assignment: CDR1 SGHTA and CDR2 FQGNSA. CDR3 in amino acids: CASSWVHQGTQYF. CDR3 DNA: TGTGCCAGCAGCTGGGTCCACCAGGGGACCCAGTACTTC. The variable domain in full, with the rest retrieved from reference TRBV7-2 and TRBJ2-5, is GAGVSQSPSNKVTEKGKDVELRCDPISGHTALYWYRQSLGQGLEFLIYFQGNSAPDKSGLPSDRFSAERTGGSVSTLTIQRTQQEDSAVYLCASSWVHQGTQYFGPGTRLLVL.

The rearrangement joins TRBV6-5 to TRBJ2-5; D not certain. The CDR3 has 14 amino acids. Germline V gene lookup returns CDR1 MNHEY and CDR2 SVGAGI. Trimming took 8 bases from V and 0 from J, leaving 13 bases between them. CDR3: CASAGRSNQETQYF. DNA of the CDR3: TGTGCCAGCGCTGGCAGGTCCAACCAAGAGACCCAGTACTTC.

The chain couples TRBV7-9 to TRBJ1-6; D not resolved. V was pared by 5 bases and J by 7 bases, with 15 bases between. The CDR3 totals 15 residues. CDR1 and CDR2 (germline): SEHNR, FQNEAQ (reference sequence). Here the CDR3 reads CASSERLTANSPLHF. CDR3 DNA: TGTGCCAGCAGCGAACGACTGACGGCAAATTCACCCCTCCACTTT.

This clone was seen just once. This chain connects TRBV10-3 to TRBJ1-4; the match to TRBD1 covers 8 bases. Germline V lookup: CDR1 ENHRY, CDR2 SYGVKD. The CDR3 has 13 amino acids. J lost 7 bases, V lost 8 bases, and 6 bases had no gene match. As DNA, the CDR3 is TGTGCCATCGGAACAGGGGGAGGTGAAAAACTGTTTTTT. Its protein product is CAIGTGGGEKLFF.

The genes are TRBV10-1 and TRBJ2-1, with unresolved D. V lost 3 bases and J lost 10, with 19 bases in between. This CDR3 spans 15 amino acids. Germline V CDR1 and CDR2: WNHNN, SYGVQD (reference sequence). DNA of the CDR3: TGCGCCAGCAGTGAAATGGGGTTTCCAGGTCGGGAGCAGTTCTTC. This encodes CASSEMGFPGREQFF.

The chain uses TRBV5-5 and TRBJ1-1; D might be TRBD1 (5 bases). V lost 2 bases to trimming and J lost 4 bases, with 15 bases between them. The CDR3 sequence is 15 residues long. Looked up from germline, CDR1 is SGHKS and CDR2 is YYEKEE (reference sequence). The CDR3 sequence is CASSFEFRVSTEAFF. CDR3 nucleotides: TGTGCCAGCAGCTTCGAATTCAGGGTGAGCACTGAAGCTTTCTTT. Using reference TRBV5-5 and TRBJ1-1 for the parts outside the CDR3, the full variable domain is DAGVTQSPTHLIKTRGQQVTLRCSPISGHKSVSWYQQVLGQGPQFIFQYYEKEERGRGNFPDRFSARQFPNYSSELNVNALLLGDSALYLCASSFEFRVSTEAFFGQGTRLTVV.

This chain connects TRBV29-1 to TRBJ2-5; D unclear. Trimming took 8 bases from V and 2 from J, leaving 12 bases between them. This CDR3 contains 12 residues. Germline V lookup: CDR1 SQVTM, CDR2 ANQGSEA. The CDR3 loop reads CSLQDGQETQYF. The CDR3 coding sequence is TGCAGCCTTCAGGACGGACAAGAGACCCAGTACTTC. Variable domain in full (rest from reference TRBV29-1 and TRBJ2-5): SAVISQKPSRDICQRGTSLTIQCQVDSQVTMMFWYRQQPGQSLTLIATANQGSEATYESGFVIDKFPISRPNLTFSTLTVSNMSPEDSSIYLCSLQDGQETQYFGPGTRLLVL.

V is TRBV4-1 and J is TRBJ2-2; 7 bases fit TRBD1. V dropped 3 bases and J dropped 1; count of bases not matched to a gene: 8. CDR3 length equals 17 residues. CDR1 is MGHRA, CDR2 YSYEKL, per germline. CDR3 bases: TGCGCCAGCAGCCAGCCCCCCGGACAGGTGAACACCGGGGAGCTGTTTTTT. Amino acid sequence: CASSQPPGQVNTGELFF.